This T cell receptor (beta chain) was sequenced during a study of blood T cell repertoires in COVID-19. At the level of the study: T cells, B-cell-depleted T cells, or PBMCs supplied cDNA or gDNA.

Data came from immunoSEQ multiplex PCR; TCRdb stores just in-frame clones and leaves some out. The data show 180,000 or so clones, 70% to 90% seen once. Germline assignment: CDR1 MNHEY and CDR2 SVGAGI. CDR3 size: 11 residues. Between the trimmed V and J ends, which lost 6 bases and 9 bases, there was a span of 11 bases. The sequenced material came from peripheral blood. The origin of this receptor is a woman of 80 years or more with acute or convalescent COVID-19. The chain is built from TRBV6-5 and TRBJ2-5; TRBD1 might be the D (6 bases). The CDR3 is CASRTGPAQYF. The CDR3 DNA follows: TGTGCCAGCAGGACAGGTCCGGCCCAGTACTTC.